A selection of T cell receptor beta chains follows, all from one sample in a study of CD8+CD57+ T cells in acquired aplastic anemia. MiXCR, applied by TCRdb to the reads, yields one record per CDR3 protein. The sample has approximately 200,000 distinct CDR3 sequences, approximately 57% seen once. The sequenced material came from sorted CD4+, CD8+, or CD8+CD57+ T cells (not recorded which) from PBMCs. The receptors were sampled from a human donor in good health. Both conserved end residues are trimmed from each CDR3. The D gene is left open where the match is weak.

d_gene: TRBD1; v_gene: TRBV10-3; CDR3aa: AISDGQADLEAF
d_gene: -; v_gene: TRBV24-1; CDR3aa: ATSDPRTGTGELF
d_gene: -; v_gene: TRBV25-1; CDR3aa: ASSEWGVETQY
d_gene: TRBD2; v_gene: TRBV7-6; CDR3aa: ASSPGLVHVQF
d_gene: TRBD1; v_gene: TRBV7-9; CDR3aa: ASSLGTGHNEQF
d_gene: TRBD1; v_gene: TRBV7-9; CDR3aa: ASSHGQGYNEQY
d_gene: -; v_gene: TRBV2; CDR3aa: ASSLEGSTDTQY
d_gene: -; v_gene: TRBV24-1; CDR3aa: ATSDRGGGGGTDTQY
d_gene: TRBD2; v_gene: TRBV7-2; CDR3aa: ASSLLGGGAANTGELF
d_gene: -; v_gene: TRBV5-1; CDR3aa: ASSPTGRRETQY
d_gene: TRBD1; v_gene: TRBV20-1; CDR3aa: SAPDRASNEQY
d_gene: -; v_gene: TRBV15; CDR3aa: ATEPRNNYGYT
d_gene: TRBD2; v_gene: TRBV7-9; CDR3aa: ASTGLAGVEQY
d_gene: -; v_gene: TRBV20-1; CDR3aa: SARESSPDTEAF
d_gene: TRBD2; v_gene: TRBV5-1; CDR3aa: ASSNRGGPSTDTQY
d_gene: -; v_gene: TRBV2; CDR3aa: ASSRSWNEQF
d_gene: -; v_gene: TRBV6-5; CDR3aa: ASSYTAYVQPQH
d_gene: TRBD1; v_gene: TRBV7-6; CDR3aa: ASSLAADRASYNEQF
d_gene: -; v_gene: TRBV4-2; CDR3aa: ASSQDISTAVNQPQH
d_gene: TRBD2; v_gene: TRBV28; CDR3aa: ASSSRGDEQY
d_gene: TRBD1; v_gene: TRBV5-1; CDR3aa: ASSQQGEREKLF
d_gene: -; v_gene: TRBV4-1; CDR3aa: ASSQGEGELF
d_gene: -; v_gene: TRBV7-7; CDR3aa: ASSPLGIHEQY
d_gene: -; v_gene: TRBV9; CDR3aa: ASSVGSLGAQF
d_gene: -; v_gene: TRBV9; CDR3aa: ASSGSLTQPQH
d_gene: -; v_gene: TRBV5-1; CDR3aa: ASRRAGTKNNEQF
d_gene: TRBD1; v_gene: TRBV7-3; CDR3aa: ASSLQGAGNSPLH
d_gene: TRBD1; v_gene: TRBV25-1; CDR3aa: ASSGFSGTGSYNEQF
d_gene: TRBD1; v_gene: TRBV6-5; CDR3aa: ASSYLRQGPYEQY
d_gene: -; v_gene: TRBV14; CDR3aa: ASSQGHRNTEAF
d_gene: -; v_gene: TRBV14; CDR3aa: ASSQYRNEQY
d_gene: -; v_gene: TRBV12-3/TRBV12-4; CDR3aa: ASSFDSGNTIY
d_gene: -; v_gene: TRBV15; CDR3aa: ATMGMGVNEQF
d_gene: -; v_gene: TRBV7-8; CDR3aa: ASSQSVGPYEQY
d_gene: TRBD1; v_gene: TRBV5-4; CDR3aa: ASSSGGAVFTDTQY
d_gene: -; v_gene: TRBV15; CDR3aa: ATSSSLISYEQY
d_gene: -; v_gene: TRBV2; CDR3aa: ASSGGGVRFNEKLF
d_gene: -; v_gene: TRBV5-4; CDR3aa: ASSLGGTQETQY
d_gene: TRBD2; v_gene: TRBV7-2; CDR3aa: ASSLAAGDSYEQY
d_gene: TRBD1; v_gene: TRBV29-1; CDR3aa: SVGTGGTDTQY
d_gene: -; v_gene: TRBV7-8; CDR3aa: ASSPEGGATDTQY
d_gene: TRBD1; v_gene: TRBV20-1; CDR3aa: SAREQGSPYGYT
d_gene: -; v_gene: TRBV14; CDR3aa: ASSQGGTTQETQY
d_gene: -; v_gene: TRBV19; CDR3aa: ASRGDACEQY
d_gene: -; v_gene: TRBV7-9; CDR3aa: ASSSYSDQPQH
d_gene: TRBD2; v_gene: TRBV7-9; CDR3aa: ASSLAVGTSGGYEQY
d_gene: -; v_gene: TRBV19; CDR3aa: ASSPLDRVGTQY
d_gene: -; v_gene: TRBV7-9; CDR3aa: ASSRRKGEEYEQY
d_gene: -; v_gene: TRBV7-2; CDR3aa: ASSSGGAAGYT
d_gene: TRBD1; v_gene: TRBV11-2; CDR3aa: ASSLVKGAPRWEQY
d_gene: TRBD1; v_gene: TRBV9; CDR3aa: ASSAPGQPYTGELF
d_gene: -; v_gene: TRBV13; CDR3aa: ASSEQGGLF
d_gene: -; v_gene: TRBV6-5; CDR3aa: ATGVSEQY
d_gene: TRBD1; v_gene: TRBV19; CDR3aa: ASSRKGQGRSTDTQY
d_gene: -; v_gene: TRBV5-4; CDR3aa: ASSSGTYTDTQY
d_gene: -; v_gene: TRBV7-9; CDR3aa: ASSQDFLWTAVVEVQETQY
d_gene: TRBD2; v_gene: TRBV5-5; CDR3aa: ASSPFGGGPTDTQY
d_gene: TRBD1; v_gene: TRBV20-1; CDR3aa: SARRRGTGEKLF